The 32 T cell receptor beta chains presented below share a single source sample, sequenced in a study of cytomegalovirus exposure and HLA in healthy donors. The PCR contained 60 Vbeta and 13 Jbeta primers. The table came from immunoSEQ multiplex PCR; TCRdb's copy has only in-frame clones and leaves some out. Of about 120,000 clones listed, 74% are singletons. The sample taken for sequencing was PBMCs. The receptors shown here come from a human donor in good health.

The J gene is TRBJ2-3, the V gene TRBV28; 7 nucleotides agree with TRBD1. The CDR3 has 15 residues. Germline trimming cut 7 bases from V and 8 bases from J; bases unmatched to any gene: 15. The germline gives CDR1 MDHEN, CDR2 SYDVKM. The CDR3 DNA sequence: TGTGCCAGCATACCGTCTAACAACCCAGGGGGTACGCAGTATTTT. This translates into CASIPSNNPGGTQYF. The full variable domain, with the rest looked up from reference TRBV28 and TRBJ2-3, is DVKVTQSSRYLVKRTGEKVFLECVQDMDHENMFWYRQDPGLGLRLIYFSYDVKMKEKGDIPEGYSVSREKKERFSLILESASTNQTSMYLCASIPSNNPGGTQYFGPGTRLTVL.

In this sample, this clone turned up once. This chain joins TRBV27 and TRBJ1-1; 7 nucleotides agree with TRBD1. The CDR3 is made up of 15 amino acids. CDR1 is MNHEY and CDR2 is SMNVEV in the germline V gene (reference sequence). The J segment lost 1 base and the V segment lost 4 bases, leaving 6 bases of the junction unmatched. This CDR3 reads CASSSSWTGNTEAFF. DNA for the CDR3: TGTGCCAGCAGTTCGAGCTGGACAGGGAACACTGAAGCTTTCTTT.

The rearrangement links TRBV10-2 to TRBJ2-7, with D perhaps TRBD2 (6 bases). Germline-derived CDR1 and CDR2 are WSHSY and SAAADI. CDR3 length: 14 amino acids. Deletions cut 2 bases from V and 13 bases from J, with 21 bases between. The CDR3 nucleotides are TGCGCCAGCAGTGAGCCGGGACTCCATATCGGGGTATACTTC. Amino acid sequence: CASSEPGLHIGVYF.

The chain employs TRBV29-1 and TRBJ2-1, with 7 bases that match TRBD2. The CDR3 consists of 12 residues. J gave up 9 bases and V 4 bases, and 6 bases lay outside the gene matches. Germline CDR1 SQVTM, CDR2 ANQGSEA. CDR3 DNA: TGCAGCGTTGTGGGGGGGAGTGGTGAGCAGTTCTTC. This sequence encodes CSVVGGSGEQFF.

This chain links TRBV7-2 with TRBJ2-5; 12 positions match TRBD2. The germline V gene encodes CDR1 SGHTA and CDR2 FQGNSA. The CDR3 sequence is 15 residues long. V gave up 5 bases and J gave up 5 bases; unmatched junction bases: 6. CDR3 amino acids: CASSQRLAGAETQYF. For the CDR3, the DNA is TGTGCCAGCAGCCAGCGACTAGCGGGGGCTGAGACCCAGTACTTC.

The chain joins TRBV4-2 to TRBJ2-5; TRBD2 is a possible D gene (5 bases). The CDR3 sequence is 14 residues long. Between the trimmed V and J ends, which lost 0 bases and 3 bases, there was a span of 8 bases. The germline CDR1 and CDR2 sequences are LGHNA and YNFKEQ. This CDR3 is CASSQDNGKETQYF. CDR3 bases: TGTGCCAGCAGCCAAGATAACGGGAAAGAGACCCAGTACTTC.

The CDR3 DNA follows: TGTGCCCACGGACAGGGTTTGGGTCAGCCCCAGCATTTT. Protein product: CAHGQGLGQPQHF. V gene TRBV30 combines with J gene TRBJ1-5, with TRBD1 identical over 8 bases. CDR3 length: 13 residues. The trim removed 8 bases at V and 6 bases at J, leaving 9 bases unmatched. CDR1 is GTSNPN and CDR2 is SVGIG in the germline V gene (reference sequence).

The gene calls are TRBV7-8 and TRBJ2-4; the D gene is possibly TRBD1 (6 bases). Looked up from germline, CDR1 is SGHVS and CDR2 is FQNEAQ. The CDR3 extends over 14 amino acids. The V gene lost 5 bases and the J gene lost 7 bases, with 15 bases spanning the gap. The CDR3 here is CASSLIQGSNIQYF. The CDR3 nucleotides are TGTGCCAGCAGCCTAATTCAGGGGTCCAACATTCAGTACTTC. Based on the CDR3 plus reference TRBV7-8 and TRBJ2-4, the full variable domain is GAGVSQSPRYKVAKRGQDVALRCDPISGHVSLFWYQQALGQGPEFLTYFQNEAQLDKSGLPSDRFFAERPEGSVSTLKIQRTQQEDSAVYLCASSLIQGSNIQYFGAGTRLSVL.

The V gene is TRBV9, the J gene TRBJ2-5; D possibly corresponds to TRBD2 (6 bases). V was cut by 4 bases and J by 5 bases, with 21 bases left in between. The germline V gene encodes CDR1 SGDLS and CDR2 YYNGEE. There are 16 residues in the CDR3. Here the CDR3 DNA reads TGTGCCAGCAGCACGCGTCCTCAGGGAGGTTGGGAGACCCAGTACTTC. This translates into CASSTRPQGGWETQYF.

This clone was seen only a few times. The rearrangement links TRBV5-4 to TRBJ2-7; 9 bases line up with TRBD2. CDR3 size: 15 residues. Germline values: CDR1 SGHNT, CDR2 YYREEE (reference sequence). Trimming took 0 bases from V and 7 from J; bases not matched to a gene: 8. CDR3 in DNA: TGTGCCAGCAGCTTGGGGGCGGGAGGGCCGAGTGAGCAGTACTTC. It yields the protein CASSLGAGGPSEQYF.

The chain combines TRBV29-1 with TRBJ1-2; no clear D gene. Per germline, CDR1 SQVTM and CDR2 ANQGSEA. Trimming took 5 bases from V and 1 from J, leaving 8 bases between them. CDR3 length: 12 amino acids. CDR3: CSVSENNYGYTF. DNA of the CDR3: TGCAGCGTTAGTGAGAATAACTATGGCTACACCTTC.

The table lists this clone with a few counts. The gene calls are TRBV2 and TRBJ1-4; D is possibly TRBD1 (5 bases). The CDR3 runs to 14 residues. Trimming stripped 0 bases from V and 14 bases from J, with 16 bases between. The germline gives CDR1 SNHLY, CDR2 FYNNEI. CDR3 coding DNA: TGTGCCAGCAGTGAAGCGCTTAGGGGAATCCCGCTGTTTTTT. Its protein product is CASSEALRGIPLFF. Full variable domain (missing parts from reference TRBV2 and TRBJ1-4): EPEVTQTPSHQVTQMGQEVILRCVPISNHLYFYWYRQILGQKVEFLVSFYNNEISEKSEIFDDQFSVERPDGSNFTLKIRSTKLEDSAMYFCASSEALRGIPLFFGSGTQLSVL.

This clone turned up a few times. The rearrangement uses TRBV4-3 and TRBJ1-1; the match to TRBD1 covers 8 bases. CDR3 size: 17 residues. CDR1 LGHNA and CDR2 YSLEER come from the germline V gene. Unmatched junction bases numbered 8, after V lost 0 bases and J lost 2 bases. DNA of the CDR3: TGCGCCAGCAGCCAAGAGGTCAGGGGGCCGGGAAACACTGAAGCTTTCTTT. Translated: CASSQEVRGPGNTEAFF.

The gene calls are TRBV15 and TRBJ1-2, with D tentatively TRBD1 (5 bases). There are 13 residues in the CDR3. With 1 base removed from V and 2 bases from J, the gap between germline ends came to 5 bases. Per the germline V gene, CDR1 is LNHNV and CDR2 is YYDKDF (reference sequence). CDR3 nucleotides: TGTGCCACCAGCAGAGGACAGAACTATGGCTACACCTTC. Translating it yields CATSRGQNYGYTF.

Only a few counts were recorded for this clone. The rearrangement uses TRBV30 and TRBJ1-1, with TRBD1 as a possible D gene (5 bases). V dropped 8 bases and J dropped 8 bases, with 12 bases sitting between them. Germline CDR1 is GTSNPN and CDR2 is SVGIG (reference sequence). The CDR3 covers 10 residues. In DNA form, the CDR3 reads TGTGCCGTCAGACAGTTAGAAGCTTTCTTT. Protein sequence: CAVRQLEAFF.

This clone was observed a few times. The chain has TRBV28 and TRBJ2-2; 9 bases match TRBD1. Germline V gene data show CDR1 as MDHEN and CDR2 as SYDVKM. After removal of 6 bases from V and 1 base from J, the junction contained 6 bases not matched to a gene. CDR3 size: 16 residues. DNA of the CDR3: TGTGCCAGCAGCCCTGGGACAGGGAGGAACACCGGGGAGCTGTTTTTT. Translation gives CASSPGTGRNTGELFF.

V and J are TRBV7-3 and TRBJ2-1; TRBD2 matches at 10 bases. Per the germline V gene, CDR1 is SGHTA and CDR2 is FQGTGA. V trimming: 3 bases; J trimming: 6 bases; junction bases outside the gene matches: 5. CDR3 length: 15 residues. The CDR3 DNA follows: TGTGCCAGCAGCTTGATAAGCGGGGGGGTCAATGAGCAGTTCTTC. Encoded protein: CASSLISGGVNEQFF.

The chain carries TRBV18 and TRBJ1-5; unclear D gene. With 5 bases removed from V and 4 bases from J, the gap between germline ends came to 9 bases. This CDR3 spans 13 amino acids. CDR1 KGHSH and CDR2 LQKENI come from the germline V gene. The CDR3 loop reads CASSKERNQPQHF. The CDR3 DNA follows: TGTGCCAGCTCAAAGGAGCGAAATCAGCCCCAGCATTTT.

This clone was seen a single time. The chain employs TRBV11-2 and TRBJ2-1; perhaps TRBD1 as D (5 bases). Germline loops: CDR1 SGHAT, CDR2 FQNNGV. V was trimmed by 1 base and J by 0 bases, leaving 7 bases between them. CDR3 size: 15 residues. The CDR3 nucleotides read TGTGCCAGCAGCTTAGGGCAGGGCTCCTACAATGAGCAGTTCTTC. Translated, it gives CASSLGQGSYNEQFF.

The chain has TRBV12-5 and TRBJ1-1; weak D call: TRBD1 (6 bases). The CDR3 is made up of 15 amino acids. The V gene's germline CDR1 is LGHNT and CDR2 FRNRAP. Trimming shortened V by 7 bases and J by 4 bases, and 19 bases separated the two germline ends. The CDR3 nucleotides read TGTGCTAGTGTCCGGACAGTCGGTACTCCCACTGAAGCTTTCTTT. It codes for CASVRTVGTPTEAFF. Full variable domain (rest looked up from reference TRBV12-5 and TRBJ1-1): DARVTQTPRHKVTEMGQEVTMRCQPILGHNTVFWYRQTMMQGLELLAYFRNRAPLDDSGMPKDRFSAEMPDATLATLKIQPSEPRDSAVYFCASVRTVGTPTEAFFGQGTRLTVV.

V usage is TRBV7-2 and J usage is TRBJ2-7; D possibly corresponds to TRBD2 (6 bases). V lost 7 bases, J lost 3 bases, and 16 bases lay in between. Per the germline V gene, CDR1 is SGHTA and CDR2 is FQGNSA. The CDR3 runs to 14 residues. The CDR3 sequence: CASNKRDLGYEQYF. The CDR3 DNA reads TGTGCCAGCAACAAAAGGGACTTAGGCTACGAGCAGTACTTC. Full variable domain (outside the CDR3, taken from reference TRBV7-2 and TRBJ2-7): GAGVSQSPSNKVTEKGKDVELRCDPISGHTALYWYRQSLGQGLEFLIYFQGNSAPDKSGLPSDRFSAERTGGSVSTLTIQRTQQEDSAVYLCASNKRDLGYEQYFGPGTRLTVT.

CDR3 nucleotide sequence: TGTGCCAGTAGTATTGGGGGACACTACTACGAGCAGTACTTC. Residues: CASSIGGHYYEQYF. The chain is built from TRBV19 and TRBJ2-7; D is perhaps TRBD1 (6 bases). From germline, CDR1 is LNHDA and CDR2 SQIVND (reference sequence). The CDR3 consists of 14 residues. Trimming left V 3 bases short and J 3 bases short, with 12 bases between.

The chain recombines TRBV7-6 with TRBJ2-5, with 8 bases matching TRBD1. This CDR3 has 16 residues. V was pared by 7 bases and J by 5 bases, with 15 bases of the junction left unmatched. Germline CDR1 and CDR2: SGHVS and FNYEAQ. The CDR3 loop is CASKMGLTGVEETQYF. In DNA, the CDR3 is TGTGCCAGCAAAATGGGACTGACAGGGGTGGAGGAGACCCAGTACTTC.

The chain uses TRBV7-9 and TRBJ2-1; 14 bases match TRBD2. CDR3 size: 16 residues. Germline V lookup: CDR1 SEHNR, CDR2 FQNEAQ (reference sequence). Trimming at V came to 3 bases and at J to 8 bases, leaving 6 bases not matched to a gene. The CDR3 reads CASSFHGTSGSDEQFF. The CDR3 bases are TGTGCCAGCAGCTTTCACGGGACTAGCGGGAGTGATGAGCAGTTCTTC.

V and J are TRBV4-3 and TRBJ1-5; weak D call: TRBD1 (5 bases). The CDR3 runs to 17 residues. In germline, CDR1 is LGHNA, CDR2 YSLEER. With 0 bases removed from V and 3 bases from J, the gap between germline ends came to 15 bases. This CDR3 reads CASSQEVDSVNNQPQHF. The DNA for the CDR3 is TGCGCCAGCAGCCAAGAAGTTGACAGCGTCAACAATCAGCCCCAGCATTTT.

V is TRBV2 and J is TRBJ2-1; 9 bases are a match to TRBD2. The CDR3 has 17 residues. Germline CDR1 is SNHLY and CDR2 is FYNNEI. Germline trimming cut 0 bases from V and 2 bases from J; bases unmatched to any gene: 5. As DNA, the CDR3 is TGTGCCAGCAGTGAAGCGCTTCTAGCGGGGACCTACAATGAGCAGTTCTTC. Its translation: CASSEALLAGTYNEQFF.

V is TRBV11-2 and J is TRBJ2-1; the match to TRBD2 covers 10 bases. Per germline, CDR1 SGHAT and CDR2 FQNNGV. The CDR3 totals 16 residues. With V trimmed by 1 base and J by 3 bases, 3 bases remained unmatched. CDR3 bases: TGTGCCAGCAGCTTAGTACTAGCGGGGATCTACAATGAGCAGTTCTTC. This translates into CASSLVLAGIYNEQFF.

This clone was picked up one time. This rearrangement joins TRBV6-5 to TRBJ2-7; 10 nucleotides line up with TRBD1. Germline assignment: CDR1 MNHEY and CDR2 SVGAGI. After removal of 6 bases from V and 4 bases from J, the junction contained 9 bases not matched to a gene. This CDR3 spans 15 amino acids. CDR3 region: CASRPDRGLDYEQYF. The CDR3 nucleotides read TGTGCCAGCAGACCAGACAGGGGGCTCGATTACGAGCAGTACTTC.

The V and J genes are TRBV28 and TRBJ2-7; 8 bases line up with TRBD2. The CDR3 contains 13 residues. V was pared by 7 bases and J by 4 bases, with 6 bases of the junction left unmatched. Per germline, CDR1 MDHEN and CDR2 SYDVKM. CDR3 in DNA: TGTGCCAGCAACAGCGGGAGCAGGTACGAGCAGTACTTC. It is translated as CASNSGSRYEQYF.

The J gene is TRBJ1-1, the V gene TRBV6-5, with TRBD1 matching 7 bases. V gave up 6 bases and J gave up 4 bases; unmatched junction bases: 2. The CDR3 covers 12 residues. CDR1 and CDR2 (germline): MNHEY, SVGAGI. In DNA form, the CDR3 reads TGTGCCAGCAGGGCAGGGGGCACTGAAGCTTTCTTT. Protein product: CASRAGGTEAFF.

The rearrangement joins TRBV30 to TRBJ2-7; maybe TRBD2 (6 bases). There are 12 residues in the CDR3. V was clipped by 5 bases and J by 4 bases, with 12 bases between them. The germline gives CDR1 GTSNPN, CDR2 SVGIG (reference sequence). CDR3 nucleotides: TGTGCCTGGGCCGGGAGTCGATACGAGCAGTACTTC. Translation gives CAWAGSRYEQYF.

As regards this clone: Germline is not matched at one junction end, which may reflect a read error. The chain carries TRBV6-5 and TRBJ1-2; 7 nucleotides agree with TRBD1. The germline CDR1 and CDR2 sequences are MNHEY and SVGAGI. The CDR3 is 14 residues long. The CDR3 loop reads CASSSPRYDRETAF. DNA for the CDR3: TGTGCCAGCAGTTCACCACGATACGACAGGGAGACCGCCTTC.